Below are 26 T cell receptor beta chains sequenced from a single sample in a study of tumor-infiltrating lymphocytes in oesophageal squamous cell carcinoma. From the PCR reads, TCRdb called clonotypes with MiXCR, one entry per CDR3 protein. This sample has approximately 9,400 distinct CDR3 sequences, with 55% to 65% found just once. The sample comprised esophageal tumor tissue. Receptor source: a female donor with esophageal squamous cell carcinoma.

Only a few counts were recorded for this clonotype. The germline gene is not matched at one end of the junction; a read error may be the cause. This chain uses TRBV7-6 with TRBJ2-3; perhaps TRBD1 as D (5 bases). Germline CDR1 reads SGHVS; CDR2 reads FNYEAQ. The CDR3 spans 13 residues. The CDR3 sequence: CASSLAGANVLTF. The CDR3 DNA is TGTGCCAGCAGCTTAGCTGGGGCCAACGTCCTGACTTTT.

The genes are TRBV7-2 and TRBJ2-4; 8 positions match TRBD2. The J call may not be correct, given that the DNA end is closer to TRBJ2-7. The CDR3 contains 15 residues. Germline values: CDR1 SGHTA, CDR2 FQGNSA. The DNA for the CDR3 is TGTGCCAGCAGCGGAGGTGGGACTAGAGTCCACGAGCAGTACTTC. Encoded protein: CASSGGGTRVHEQYF.

In this sample, this clonotype turned up many times. The rearrangement uses TRBV27 and TRBJ2-1, with D possibly TRBD2 on 5 matching bases. V gave up 5 bases and J gave up 1 base, with 12 bases separating them. The germline gives CDR1 MNHEY, CDR2 SMNVEV (reference sequence). The CDR3 runs 15 residues. The CDR3 sequence: CASSPLTGSYNEQFF. Written as DNA, the CDR3 is TGTGCCAGCAGTCCCCTTACGGGATCCTACAATGAGCAGTTCTTC.

This clonotype turned up a few times. The chain carries TRBV14 and TRBJ1-1; no reliable D call. CDR1 is SGHDN, CDR2 FVKESK, per germline. CDR3 length equals 14 residues. The V end lost 5 bases, the J end lost 0 bases, and 10 bases lay between the germline ends. The chain's CDR3 is CASSRAGMNTEAFF. In DNA form, the CDR3 reads TGTGCCAGCAGCAGAGCGGGAATGAACACTGAAGCTTTCTTT.

The chain recombines TRBV24-1 with TRBJ2-5; 7 bases fit TRBD2. This CDR3 is built from 15 residues. Per germline, CDR1 KGHDR and CDR2 SFDVKD. The V gene end was trimmed by 4 bases and the J gene end by 3 bases; junction bases not matched to a gene: 7. CDR3 region: CATSDPSGGKETQYF. The CDR3 nucleotides read TGTGCCACCAGTGACCCTAGCGGAGGAAAAGAGACCCAGTACTTC.

This rearrangement joins TRBV7-8 to TRBJ2-1; the D is unclear. Trimming removed 1 base at V and 6 bases at J, with 13 bases between. The CDR3 is made up of 15 amino acids. Per germline, CDR1 SGHVS and CDR2 FQNEAQ. CDR3 bases: TGTGCCAGCAGCTTAGAACAACTTCTGGCCAATGAGCAGTTCTTC. It encodes CASSLEQLLANEQFF.

This clonotype was recorded a few times. The chain employs TRBV9 and TRBJ1-5; D may be TRBD1 (6 bases). Trimming removed 3 bases at V and 3 bases at J, with 13 bases between. The CDR3 is 15 residues long. Germline CDR1 and CDR2: SGDLS and YYNGEE. For the CDR3, the DNA is TGTGCCAGCAGCGAGGGGGGGAACCTCAATCAGCCCCAGCATTTT. It specifies CASSEGGNLNQPQHF.

J is TRBJ2-3 and V is TRBV5-6; unclear D gene. The better agreement between TRBJ2-7 and the DNA end casts doubt on the J call. Germline CDR1 and CDR2: SGHDT and YYEEEE. The CDR3 is made up of 13 amino acids. CDR3 DNA: TGTGCCAGCAGCTTGGCCGGACCCTACGAGCAGTACTTC. Translating it yields CASSLAGPYEQYF.

This chain links TRBV7-6 with TRBJ2-1; D is unresolved. V lost 4 bases, J lost 10 bases, and 11 bases lay in between. Germline lookup yields CDR1 SGHVS and CDR2 FNYEAQ. The CDR3 consists of 12 residues. In nucleotides, the CDR3 is TGTGCCAGCAGCTCATCGAAACTGGAGCAGTTCTTC. Its protein is CASSSSKLEQFF.

In its sample, this clonotype is medium-sized (0.01 to 0.1%). The chain couples TRBV7-2 to TRBJ1-1, with D unresolved. The CDR3 covers 13 residues. Germline V gene lookup returns CDR1 SGHTA and CDR2 FQGNSA. Trimming pared 1 base from V and 1 base from J, leaving 4 bases between. The CDR3 is CASSLGRNTEAFF. CDR3 in DNA: TGTGCCAGCAGCTTAGGGCGGAACACTGAAGCTTTCTTT.

This clonotype was counted at least ten times. The conserved closing phenylalanine or tryptophan is absent in this CDR3, likely reflecting a read error. The DNA is left out, because the CDR3 cannot be placed on it with certainty; the CDR3 is given as TCRdb lists it. The rearrangement uses TRBV7-2 and TRBJ1-1. The CDR3 length is 17 residues, termini included. Germline V CDR1 and CDR2: SGHTA, FQGNSA. CDR3 amino acids: CASSTRLAGFWSSSSGQ.

The V gene is TRBV12-3 or TRBV12-4, the J gene TRBJ2-5; D unresolved. The CDR3 has 14 residues. V lost 5 bases and J 11 bases, leaving 21 bases between the germline ends. The CDR3 region is CASSTSGYYNEQYF. The CDR3 DNA sequence: TGTGCCAGCAGTACGTCCGGGTACTACAATGAGCAGTACTTC.

On this clonotype: Germline is not matched at one junction end, which may reflect a read error. The chain is built from TRBV7-6 and TRBJ2-5; tentative D call: TRBD1 (6 bases). The J call may be faulty, since TRBJ2-7 better matches the DNA end. From germline, CDR1 is SGHVS and CDR2 FNYEAQ. The CDR3 is 14 residues long. CDR3 protein: CASSLEGDPYEQYF. Here the CDR3 DNA reads TGTGCTAGCAGCTTAGAGGGGGACCCCTACGAGCAGTACTTC.

This chain links TRBV7-6 with TRBJ2-5, with TRBD2 matching 7 bases. Germline V gene data show CDR1 as SGHVS and CDR2 as FNYEAQ. CDR3 length equals 13 residues. J was trimmed by 13 bases and V by 5 bases; bases with no gene match: 13. The CDR3 region has the DNA TGTGCCAGCAGCCAAGCGTCTAGCGGAGGGGTGTACTTC. This gives the protein CASSQASSGGVYF. The full variable domain, with the rest looked up from reference TRBV7-6 and TRBJ2-5, is GAGVSQSPRYKVTKRGQDVALRCDPISGHVSLYWYRQALGQGPEFLTYFNYEAQQDKSGLPNDRFSAERPEGSISTLTIQRTEQRDSAMYRCASSQASSGGVYFGPGTRLLVL.

The chain combines TRBV28 with TRBJ1-1; weak D call: TRBD1 (6 bases). Between the trimmed V and J ends, which lost 10 bases and 6 bases, there was a span of 12 bases. CDR1 and CDR2 from the germline V gene are MDHEN and SYDVKM. The CDR3 extends over 11 amino acids. CDR3 sequence: CATRGRPEAFF. Here the CDR3 DNA reads TGTGCCACCAGGGGACGCCCTGAAGCTTTCTTT.

The chain combines TRBV7-4 with TRBJ2-1, with D perhaps TRBD1 (5 bases). The DNA matches TRBJ2-7 better at its end, which makes the J call doubtful. Germline-derived CDR1 and CDR2 are SGHVT and SQSDAQ. CDR3 length: 13 amino acids. CDR3 sequence reads: CASSLGQIYEQYF. The DNA of the CDR3 is TGTGCCAGCAGCTTAGGACAGATCTACGAGCAGTACTTC.

This clonotype was seen a single time. The rearrangement links TRBV7-2 to TRBJ2-5; D is possibly TRBD1 (6 bases). TRBJ2-7 matches the DNA end more closely, so the J call is doubtful. The V gene's germline CDR1 is SGHTA and CDR2 FQGNSA. The CDR3 consists of 15 residues. CDR3 loop: CASSLGRNRVLEQYF. CDR3 bases: TGTGCCAGCAGCTTAGGCCGTAACAGGGTCCTCGAGCAGTACTTC.

Regarding this clonotype: Given the absence of the conserved phenylalanine or tryptophan at the CDR3 end, a read error is likely. Because the CDR3's place on the DNA is in doubt, the DNA is left out and the CDR3 is given as listed by TCRdb. V usage is TRBV7-2 and J usage is TRBJ2-3; the table gives TRBD2 as D, unverified against the DNA. The CDR3 numbers 18 amino acids, ends counted. CDR1 and CDR2 (germline): SGHTA, FQGNSA. The CDR3 reads CASSSSGTSGPGAQYFGP.

The V and J genes are TRBV12-3 or TRBV12-4 and TRBJ2-5; D possibly corresponds to TRBD2 (5 bases). The DNA end is a closer match to TRBJ2-7, so the J assignment may be wrong. This CDR3 region has 14 residues. CDR3 sequence: CASSLATAGYEQYF. DNA of the CDR3: TGTGCCAGCAGTTTAGCGACCGCGGGCTACGAGCAGTACTTC.

This sequence joins TRBV7-2 and TRBJ2-3; D may be TRBD2 (6 bases). The V gene's germline CDR1 is SGHTA and CDR2 FQGNSA. Trimming pared 5 bases from V and 4 bases from J, leaving 25 bases between. This CDR3 contains 18 residues. In DNA form, the CDR3 reads TGTGCCAGCAGCCCTCAGCTGATCTGGGGGGAGCTGGCAGATACGCAGTATTTT. It encodes CASSPQLIWGELADTQYF.

This clonotype was found a few times. The chain combines TRBV7-8 with TRBJ2-3; D is uncertain. V lost 3 bases, J lost 0 bases, and 10 bases lay in between. This CDR3 has 15 amino acids. CDR1 and CDR2 from the germline V gene are SGHVS and FQNEAQ. CDR3 region: CASSFSFQSTDTQYF. DNA of the CDR3: TGTGCCAGCAGCTTCAGCTTTCAGAGCACAGATACGCAGTATTTT. The full variable domain, with the rest looked up from reference TRBV7-8 and TRBJ2-3, is GAGVSQSPRYKVAKRGQDVALRCDPISGHVSLFWYQQALGQGPEFLTYFQNEAQLDKSGLPSDRFFAERPEGSVSTLKIQRTQQEDSAVYLCASSFSFQSTDTQYFGPGTRLTVL.

The V gene is TRBV12-3 or TRBV12-4, the J gene TRBJ2-1; maybe TRBD2 (6 bases). This CDR3 contains 15 residues. V was trimmed by 6 bases and J by 0 bases, leaving 12 bases between them. The CDR3 sequence is CASRILGSSYNEQFF. CDR3 nucleotide sequence: TGTGCCAGCAGGATACTCGGGAGCTCCTACAATGAGCAGTTCTTC.

This rearrangement joins TRBV7-2 to TRBJ2-3; D possibly corresponds to TRBD2 (5 bases). V dropped 7 bases and J dropped 4 bases, with 18 bases sitting between them. Per germline, CDR1 SGHTA and CDR2 FQGNSA. This CDR3 comprises 15 residues. CDR3 amino acids: CASIVRRGGPDTQYF. CDR3 sequence (DNA): TGTGCCAGCATCGTCCGACGTGGAGGTCCAGATACGCAGTATTTT.

The table lists this clonotype with a few counts. V gene TRBV11-3 combines with J gene TRBJ2-1; the D gene is possibly TRBD2 (6 bases). The germline V gene has CDR1 SGHNT and CDR2 YENEEA. Trimming removed 1 base at V and 2 bases at J, with 9 bases between. The CDR3 runs 15 residues. The CDR3: CASSLGTMAYNEQFF. The CDR3 bases are TGTGCCAGCAGCTTAGGGACTATGGCCTACAATGAGCAGTTCTTC.

The rearrangement links TRBV12-3 or TRBV12-4 to TRBJ2-3, with D uncertain. Near its end, the DNA agrees better with TRBJ2-7, so the J call may be wrong. This CDR3 region has 14 residues. The CDR3 DNA follows: TGTGCCAGCAGTGGCTCCAACCTCCGCAATGAGCAGTACTTC. Protein: CASSGSNLRNEQYF.

The genes are TRBV24-1 and TRBJ2-1; TRBD1 matches 8 bases. The CDR3 consists of 17 residues. Trimming at V came to 7 bases and at J to 5 bases, leaving 15 bases not matched to a gene. Germline CDR1 is KGHDR and CDR2 is SFDVKD. The CDR3 protein is CATSSVTTGDGDNEQFF. In DNA form, the CDR3 reads TGTGCCACCAGCTCGGTTACGACAGGGGATGGGGACAATGAGCAGTTCTTC.